The 10 T cell receptor beta chains given below trace back to one sample, sequenced in a study of cytomegalovirus exposure and HLA in healthy donors. The PCR employed 60 Vbeta primers together with 13 Jbeta primers. Here immunoSEQ multiplex PCR was the method, and the copy in TCRdb shows in-frame clones only, minus some. This table holds tens of thousands of clones, around four fifths found once. The sequenced sample was PBMCs. The receptors were sampled from a man between 50 and 59 years old in good health and CMV-seropositive.

This clone was picked up one time. This chain uses TRBV7-9 with TRBJ2-7, with TRBD1 identical over 7 bases. CDR3 length equals 15 residues. The junction had 10 bases not matched to a gene; V was cut back by 5 bases and J by 3 bases. CDR1 is SEHNR and CDR2 is FQNEAQ in the germline V gene (reference sequence). CDR3: CASSPRDSLNYEQYF. The CDR3 DNA reads as TGTGCCAGCAGCCCCCGGGACAGCCTAAACTACGAGCAGTACTTC.

V gene TRBV7-2 combines with J gene TRBJ2-3; perhaps TRBD2 as D (6 bases). The CDR3 loop spans 13 amino acids. Trimming removed 5 bases from V and 5 bases from J, with 11 bases in between. Per germline, CDR1 SGHTA and CDR2 FQGNSA. The CDR3 region is CASSRTGGDTQYF. Written as DNA, the CDR3 is TGTGCCAGCAGCCGGACCGGGGGAGATACGCAGTATTTT.

The chain combines TRBV5-4 with TRBJ2-7; D call uncertain. This CDR3 has 13 amino acids. V lost 2 bases to trimming and J lost 2 bases, with 8 bases between them. The V gene's germline CDR1 is SGHNT and CDR2 YYREEE (reference sequence). The CDR3 DNA reads as TGTGCCAGCAGCTTTGGCTCCCCCTACGAGCAGTACTTC. Translated: CASSFGSPYEQYF.

The chain employs TRBV4-1 and TRBJ1-2, with D possibly matching TRBD1 (6 bases). The CDR3 length is 15 residues. The V gene lost 4 bases and the J gene lost 0 bases, with 12 bases spanning the gap. Germline V lookup: CDR1 MGHRA, CDR2 YSYEKL. The CDR3 loop reads CASSLPGHTNYGYTF. CDR3 sequence (DNA): TGCGCCAGCAGCCTTCCGGGACACACTAACTATGGCTACACCTTC.

The V call is TRBV19, the J call TRBJ2-3; 8 bases agree with TRBD2. After removal of 3 bases from V and 4 bases from J, the junction contained 12 bases not matched to a gene. Germline CDR1 LNHDA, CDR2 SQIVND (reference sequence). CDR3 size: 17 residues. CDR3 protein: CASSMGEGAGVPDTQYF. The CDR3 DNA is TGTGCCAGTAGTATGGGAGAGGGAGCGGGAGTCCCAGATACGCAGTATTTT.

The rearrangement joins TRBV9 to TRBJ2-1, with 12 bases matching TRBD2. The CDR3 is made up of 16 amino acids. V was clipped by 3 bases and J by 3 bases; unmatched bases: 4. Germline CDR1 reads SGDLS; CDR2 reads YYNGEE. The CDR3 sequence is CASSGTTSGGYNEQFF. In nucleotides, the CDR3 is TGTGCCAGCAGCGGTACGACTAGCGGGGGCTACAATGAGCAGTTCTTC.

This clone was counted a few times. The chain couples TRBV19 to TRBJ1-5; unclear D gene. CDR1 and CDR2 from the germline V gene are LNHDA and SQIVND (reference sequence). This CDR3 is built from 15 residues. Trimming removed 2 bases from V and 0 bases from J, with 8 bases in between. CDR3 DNA sequence: TGTGCCAGTAGTATAAACGGAGATAGCAATCAGCCCCAGCATTTT. This sequence encodes CASSINGDSNQPQHF.

This clone appeared once. The chain uses TRBV27 and TRBJ2-7, with TRBD2 identical over 7 bases. The germline gives CDR1 MNHEY, CDR2 SMNVEV (reference sequence). The CDR3 is 15 amino acids. The V gene end was trimmed by 7 bases and the J gene end by 3 bases; junction bases not matched to a gene: 12. This CDR3 reads CASNIGRGPLYEQYF. CDR3 nucleotides: TGTGCCAGCAACATAGGGAGGGGCCCTCTCTACGAGCAGTACTTC.

The CDR3 coding sequence is TGTGCCAGCAGCCGAATCTCGGGACAGGGTTACTACAATGAGCAGTTCTTC. This translates into CASSRISGQGYYNEQFF. The genes are TRBV7-9 and TRBJ2-1; TRBD1 aligns across 9 bases. The CDR3 consists of 17 residues. V shed 5 bases, J shed 3 bases, and the junction held 11 bases outside the gene matches. Germline V gene data show CDR1 as SEHNR and CDR2 as FQNEAQ (reference sequence).

V and J are TRBV7-2 and TRBJ2-7; D perhaps matches TRBD1 (6 bases). Per germline, CDR1 SGHTA and CDR2 FQGNSA. With 0 bases removed from V and 9 bases from J, the gap between germline ends came to 18 bases. The CDR3 totals 15 residues. DNA for the CDR3: TGTGCCAGCAGCTTAGCCCGGGACATGGGGGCCGGGCAGTACTTC. Its translation: CASSLARDMGAGQYF.